The next 20 T cell receptor beta chains were all read from a single sample in a study of blood T cells in healthy people across ages. A second PCR of 7 to 11 cycles used a sample-barcoded 5' primer and a J-beta primer mix. TCRdb reprocessed the 5' RACE reads via MiXCR and lists one record per CDR3 protein. The table shows more than 700,000 distinct CDR3 sequences, with about 42% occurring only once. Material for sequencing was blood. These receptors originate from a man at least 80 years old in good health.

Here the CDR3 DNA reads TGCGCCAGCAGCCAAGCGGCTTCAGCCAAAAACATTCAGTACTTC. Translated, it gives CASSQAASAKNIQYF. The chain employs TRBV4-1 and TRBJ2-4; D not certain. The V end lost 1 base, the J end lost 0 bases, and 7 bases lay between the germline ends. CDR1 is MGHRA and CDR2 is YSYEKL in the germline V gene. The CDR3 runs to 15 residues.

This clonotype was picked up many times. CDR3 sequence reads: CASSRGTPYEQYF. In DNA form, the CDR3 reads TGTGCCAGCAGCCGAGGGACCCCCTACGAGCAGTACTTC. The genes are TRBV7-2 and TRBJ2-7, with D perhaps matching TRBD1 or TRBD2 (5 bases each). CDR1 SGHTA and CDR2 FQGNSA come from the germline V gene. With 5 bases removed from V and 2 bases from J, the gap between germline ends came to 10 bases. This CDR3 is 13 amino acids long.

The J gene is TRBJ2-5, the V gene TRBV7-9; D remains unclear. Germline-derived CDR1 and CDR2 are SEHNR and FQNEAQ (reference sequence). V lost 8 bases, J lost 5 bases, and 15 bases lay in between. The CDR3 runs 13 residues. The CDR3 DNA sequence: TGTGCCAGCCCCGTGGAAGGGATCGAGACCCAGTACTTC. This gives the protein CASPVEGIETQYF.

Concerning this clonotype itself: A much larger clone lies one base from this, so it may be a read error. V gene TRBV7-2 combines with J gene TRBJ2-5; the D gene could be TRBD1 or TRBD2 (6 bases each). From germline, CDR1 is SGHTA and CDR2 FQGNSA. This CDR3 is built from 14 residues. The V gene lost 5 bases and the J gene lost 7 bases, with 17 bases spanning the gap. The CDR3 coding sequence is TGTGCCAGCAGCGCGCCTTGGAAGGGGGGGACCCAGTACTTC. The encoded protein is CASSAPWKGGTQYF.

This clonotype has more than one count but fewer than ten. The J gene is TRBJ2-7, the V gene TRBV5-1, with TRBD2 matching 10 bases. The J segment lost 0 bases and the V segment lost 5 bases, leaving 5 bases of the junction unmatched. Per germline, CDR1 SGHRS and CDR2 YFSETQ. There are 15 residues in the CDR3. The chain's CDR3 is CASRPGTSVSYEQYF. CDR3 sequence (DNA): TGCGCCAGCAGACCCGGGACTAGCGTCTCCTACGAGCAGTACTTC.

The chain uses TRBV20-1 and TRBJ2-5, with 7 bases matching TRBD2. The junction had 21 bases not matched to a gene; V was cut back by 6 bases and J by 11 bases. Germline V lookup: CDR1 DFQATT, CDR2 SNEGSKA (reference sequence). CDR3 length equals 15 residues. CDR3 protein: CSAPARSSGYNEQYF. Here the CDR3 DNA reads TGCAGTGCGCCTGCCAGGTCTAGCGGATACAATGAGCAGTACTTC.

As DNA, the CDR3 is TGTGCCAGCTCACCACCGGGTGGAAAAAGCACTGAAGCTTTCTTT. Protein product: CASSPPGGKSTEAFF. The chain couples TRBV18 to TRBJ1-1; D gene uncertain. Between the trimmed V and J ends, which lost 0 bases and 4 bases, there was a span of 12 bases. Germline V gives CDR1 KGHSH, CDR2 LQKENI. The CDR3 sequence is 15 residues long.

The rearrangement uses TRBV20-1 and TRBJ2-1; D is possibly TRBD2 (7 bases). V was trimmed by 3 bases and J by 4 bases, leaving 13 bases between them. Germline assignment: CDR1 DFQATT and CDR2 SNEGSKA (reference sequence). This CDR3 region has 14 residues. The CDR3 region has the DNA TGCAGTGCTAGTGGAGGGGGGGCGTACAATGAGCAGTTCTTC. Translated, it gives CSASGGGAYNEQFF.

This clonotype appeared a few times. An end of the junction does not agree with germline; a read error may underlie this. The V and J genes are TRBV9 and TRBJ2-1; D may match TRBD1 or TRBD2 (5 bases each). CDR1 and CDR2 from the germline V gene are SGDLS and YYNGEE. The CDR3 totals 16 residues. CDR3 amino acids: CASSVAGTGRGDEQFF. The CDR3 DNA reads as TGTGCCAGCAGTGTAGCCGGGACGGGCCGTGGCGATGAGCAGTTCTTC.

Here the CDR3 DNA reads TGCAGTGCGCAGGACTTTAGCGGTCCGACCTACGAGCAGTACTTC. Its translation: CSAQDFSGPTYEQYF. The genes are TRBV20-1 and TRBJ2-7; D is possibly TRBD2 (6 bases). Deletions cut 6 bases from V and 2 bases from J, with 20 bases between. The germline gives CDR1 DFQATT, CDR2 SNEGSKA (reference sequence). This CDR3 is 15 amino acids long.

V gene TRBV29-1 combines with J gene TRBJ1-2, with D unresolved. CDR1 and CDR2 (germline): SQVTM, ANQGSEA. V was pared by 2 bases and J by 10 bases, with 14 bases between. The CDR3 has 12 residues. CDR3 in amino acids: CSVEIRQSAYTF. The CDR3, as DNA: TGCAGCGTTGAAATTAGGCAGAGTGCCTACACCTTC.

The rearrangement uses TRBV10-3 and TRBJ2-3; D ambiguous. The V gene's germline CDR1 is ENHRY and CDR2 SYGVKD. The length of the CDR3 is 13 residues. Trimming removed 11 bases from V and 0 bases from J, with 12 bases in between. This CDR3 is CAAARRSTDTQYF. In DNA form, the CDR3 reads TGTGCCGCTGCCAGGCGGAGCACAGATACGCAGTATTTT.

This clonotype was picked up a small number of times. The CDR3 DNA reads as TGTGCCAGCAGCTCCACCGCCGGGACAGGAGAGACCCAGTACTTC. Its translation: CASSSTAGTGETQYF. This chain links TRBV7-3 with TRBJ2-5; the match to TRBD1 covers 8 bases. Germline CDR1 reads SGHTA; CDR2 reads FQGTGA. The V segment lost 4 bases and the J segment 4 bases; nucleotides outside the gene matches: 8. CDR3 length: 15 amino acids.

The chain couples TRBV3-1 to TRBJ2-1; 7 bases line up with TRBD2. Germline assignment: CDR1 LGHDT and CDR2 YNNKEL (reference sequence). The CDR3 is made up of 16 amino acids. The junction had 10 bases not matched to a gene; V was cut back by 0 bases and J by 8 bases. CDR3 in amino acids: CASSQDRASGRHEQFF. The DNA of the CDR3 is TGTGCCAGCAGCCAAGATAGGGCTAGCGGCCGGCATGAGCAGTTCTTC.

The rearrangement links TRBV20-1 to TRBJ2-5, with D maybe TRBD1 (6 bases). Germline CDR1 reads DFQATT; CDR2 reads SNEGSKA (reference sequence). The CDR3 contains 13 residues. The V end was cut by 3 bases, the J end by 2 bases, with 10 bases between. The CDR3 loop reads CSASFQGQETQYF. The CDR3 bases are TGCAGTGCTAGTTTCCAGGGGCAAGAGACCCAGTACTTC.

This clonotype was detected only a few times. The V call is TRBV5-1, the J call TRBJ2-5; 11 bases agree with TRBD2. The V and J ends lost 5 bases and 2 bases, in that order; junction bases with no gene match: 8. Germline assignment: CDR1 SGHRS and CDR2 YFSETQ. The CDR3 spans 16 residues. The CDR3 DNA sequence: TGCGCCAGCAGGGTGACTAGCGGGACCATTCAAGAGACCCAGTACTTC. As protein: CASRVTSGTIQETQYF. Together with reference TRBV5-1 and TRBJ2-5, the CDR3 gives the full variable domain: KAGVTQTPRYLIKTRGQQVTLSCSPISGHRSVSWYQQTPGQGLQFLFEYFSETQRNKGNFPGRFSGRQFSNSRSEMNVSTLELGDSALYLCASRVTSGTIQETQYFGPGTRLLVL.

The rearrangement joins TRBV7-8 to TRBJ2-7, with 11 nucleotides matching TRBD1. Per the germline V gene, CDR1 is SGHVS and CDR2 is FQNEAQ. V gave up 5 bases and J gave up 4 bases; unmatched junction bases: 4. The CDR3 is made up of 14 amino acids. The CDR3 DNA is TGTGCCAGCAGCGGGACAGGGGGTTTTTACGAGCAGTACTTC. It translates to CASSGTGGFYEQYF.

J is TRBJ2-1 and V is TRBV20-1; perhaps D is TRBD1 or TRBD2 (5 bases each). The V end lost 2 bases, the J end lost 4 bases, and 15 bases lay between the germline ends. The CDR3 contains 15 residues. Germline V gives CDR1 DFQATT, CDR2 SNEGSKA (reference sequence). CDR3 loop: CSARLRVEGYNEQFF. The CDR3 nucleotides are TGCAGTGCTAGACTGAGGGTTGAGGGGTACAATGAGCAGTTCTTC.

J is TRBJ2-1 and V is TRBV6-6, with TRBD2 identical over 11 bases. The better agreement between TRBJ2-7 and the DNA end casts doubt on the J call. This CDR3 spans 16 amino acids. Germline V gene sequence: CDR1 MNHNY, CDR2 SVGAGI (reference sequence). For the CDR3, the DNA is TGTGCCAGCACCGGGACTAGCGGACCCTCCTACAATGAGCAGTACTTC. Translating gives CASTGTSGPSYNEQYF.

V usage is TRBV4-2 and J usage is TRBJ2-7; 9 positions match TRBD2. In germline, CDR1 is LGHNA, CDR2 YNFKEQ. The CDR3 is 15 residues long. J gave up 3 bases and V 5 bases, and 8 bases lay outside the gene matches. CDR3 nucleotides: TGTGCCAGCAGCTTAACCTCTAGCGGGAACTACGAGCAGTACTTC. Its translation: CASSLTSSGNYEQYF.